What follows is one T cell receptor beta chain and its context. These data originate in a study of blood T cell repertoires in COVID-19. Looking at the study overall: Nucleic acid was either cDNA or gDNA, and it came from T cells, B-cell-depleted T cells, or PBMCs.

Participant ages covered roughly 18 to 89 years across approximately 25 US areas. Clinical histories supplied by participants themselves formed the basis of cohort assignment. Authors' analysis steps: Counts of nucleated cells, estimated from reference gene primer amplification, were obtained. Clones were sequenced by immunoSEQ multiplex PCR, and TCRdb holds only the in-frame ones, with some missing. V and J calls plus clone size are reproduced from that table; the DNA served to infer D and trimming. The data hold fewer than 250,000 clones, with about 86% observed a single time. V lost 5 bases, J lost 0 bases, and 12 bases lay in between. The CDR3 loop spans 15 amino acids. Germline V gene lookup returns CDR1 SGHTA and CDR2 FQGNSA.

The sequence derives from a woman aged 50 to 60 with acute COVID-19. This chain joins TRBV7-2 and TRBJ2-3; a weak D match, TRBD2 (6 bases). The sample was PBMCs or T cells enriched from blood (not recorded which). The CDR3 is CASSTGGASTDTQYF. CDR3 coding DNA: TGTGCCAGCAGCACCGGCGGGGCTAGCACAGATACGCAGTATTTT.